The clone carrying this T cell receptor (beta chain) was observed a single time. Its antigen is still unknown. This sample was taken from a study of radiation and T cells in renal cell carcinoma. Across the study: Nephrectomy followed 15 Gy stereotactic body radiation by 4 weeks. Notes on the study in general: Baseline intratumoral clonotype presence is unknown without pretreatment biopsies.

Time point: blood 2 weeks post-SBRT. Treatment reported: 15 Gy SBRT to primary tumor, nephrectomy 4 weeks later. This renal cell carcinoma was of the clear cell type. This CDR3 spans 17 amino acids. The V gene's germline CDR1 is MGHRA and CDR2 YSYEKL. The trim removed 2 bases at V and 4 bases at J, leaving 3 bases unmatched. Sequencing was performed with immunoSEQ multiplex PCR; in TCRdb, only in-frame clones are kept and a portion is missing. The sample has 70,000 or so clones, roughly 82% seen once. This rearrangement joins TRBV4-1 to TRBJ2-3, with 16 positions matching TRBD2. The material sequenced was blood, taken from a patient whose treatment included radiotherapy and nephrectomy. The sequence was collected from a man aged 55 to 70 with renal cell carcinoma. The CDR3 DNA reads TGCGCCAGCAGCCAAACCGGGACTAGCGGGAGGGCAGATACGCAGTATTTT. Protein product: CASSQTGTSGRADTQYF.